The clone carrying this T cell receptor (beta chain) was observed many times. V was shortened by 1 base and J by 2 bases, with 9 bases between the two germline ends. The CDR3 runs 16 residues. The germline V gene encodes CDR1 SGHVS and CDR2 FNYEAQ. The sample originates from a study of neurological immune-mediated disorders. MiXCR, run by TCRdb on the 5' RACE reads, gives a single entry per CDR3 protein. The repertoire holds tens of thousands of distinct CDR3 sequences, around 4.3% seen once, with under 6.5% in the top ten. Preparation of the unsorted libraries drew on 2 million PBMCs stored at -80 C.

What was sequenced was PBMCs. J is TRBJ2-6 and V is TRBV7-6; TRBD2 is a possible D gene (7 bases). The TCR sequence derives from a woman aged 55-75 years with multiple sclerosis. CDR3 protein: CASSLGGGAGANVLTF. As DNA, the CDR3 is TGTGCCAGCAGCTTAGGGGGGGGCGCTGGGGCCAACGTCCTGACTTTC.